The rows below give T cell receptor beta chains drawn from one sample of a study of response to subunit inactivated influenza vaccine. TCRdb re-analysed the RT-PCR reads in MiXCR, keeping a single row per CDR3 protein. Here the sample spans hundreds of thousands of distinct CDR3 sequences, about 14% being singletons. The input for sequencing was PBMCs from blood, taken approximately 15 days before vaccination. The receptors here all came from a man aged 45-60 years who received an inactivated influenza vaccine. Each CDR3 is given with its conserved first and last residue. D genes are given only for firm matches. A clone size is listed for some rows: how often the clone was seen (once, few, many), or a class if it is expanded.

j_call v_call d_call clone_size cdr3_aa cdr3_nt
TRBJ1-4 TRBV12-3/TRBV12-4 - - CASKRGATNEKLFF TGTGCCAGCAAAAGGGGGGCAACTAATGAAAAACTGTTTTTT
TRBJ2-5 TRBV5-6 - few CASSQTGSQETQYF TGTGCCAGCAGCCAAACAGGGTCCCAAGAGACCCAGTACTTC
TRBJ2-3 TRBV20-1 - few CSAAPVGAFTDTQYF TGCAGTGCCGCACCCGTAGGAGCCTTCACAGATACGCAGTATTTT
TRBJ2-6 TRBV6-2/TRBV6-3 - few CASTDPGRGRSGANVLTF TGTGCCAGCACCGACCCGGGCAGGGGTAGATCTGGGGCCAACGTCCTGACTTTC
TRBJ2-1 TRBV7-2 - few CASSLARVERDEQFF TGTGCCAGCAGCTTAGCGCGAGTAGAGCGGGATGAGCAGTTCTTC
TRBJ2-1 TRBV14 TRBD2 few CASSYGGALNEQFF TGTGCCAGCAGCTACGGGGGGGCTCTCAATGAGCAGTTCTTC
TRBJ2-5 TRBV5-1 TRBD2 - CASGLADPSQETQYF TGCGCCAGCGGTCTAGCGGACCCATCCCAAGAGACCCAGTACTTC
TRBJ2-7 TRBV6-5 - many CASSYQAGRTYEQYF TGTGCCAGCAGTTACCAGGCAGGGCGTACCTACGAGCAGTACTTC
TRBJ2-2 TRBV20-1 - few CCARDYRAANTGELFF TGCTGTGCTAGAGATTATCGCGCAGCGAACACCGGGGAGCTGTTTTTT
TRBJ2-1 TRBV28 TRBD1 - CASSWGQGGYNEQFF TGTGCCAGCAGTTGGGGACAGGGGGGATACAATGAGCAGTTCTTC
TRBJ2-2 TRBV5-1 - many CASSRRTNTGELFF TGCGCCAGCAGCCGGCGGACTAACACCGGGGAGCTGTTTTTT
TRBJ1-2 TRBV3-1 - few CASSQGYGASGYTF TGTGCCAGCAGCCAAGGTTATGGGGCCTCTGGCTACACCTTC
TRBJ2-1 TRBV24-1 TRBD2 - CATSGRGVDNEQFF TGTGCCACCAGTGGTCGGGGGGTGGACAATGAGCAGTTCTTC
TRBJ2-1 TRBV15 TRBD1 few CATSRPDPGTGGREQFF TGTGCCACCAGCAGACCCGATCCCGGGACAGGGGGTCGTGAGCAGTTCTTC
TRBJ1-1 TRBV20-1 - - CSARDGSANTEAFF TGCAGTGCTAGAGATGGTAGTGCGAACACTGAAGCTTTCTTT
TRBJ1-1 TRBV5-1 - many CASSLVGGPNTEAFF TGCGCCAGCAGCTTGGTGGGAGGGCCGAACACTGAAGCTTTCTTT
TRBJ2-1 TRBV5-1 - many CASSFRISGYNEQFF TGCGCCAGCAGCTTCCGGATTAGCGGTTACAATGAGCAGTTCTTC
TRBJ2-7 TRBV20-1 - few CSARARAGWEYEQYF TGCAGTGCTAGAGCCAGGGCCGGGTGGGAATACGAGCAGTACTTC
TRBJ1-3 TRBV2 - - CASILQGSGNTIYF TGTGCCAGCATTTTACAGGGCTCTGGAAACACCATATATTTT
TRBJ1-6 TRBV28 TRBD1 - CASSRTGSSSYNSPLHF TGTGCCAGCAGTCGGACAGGATCAAGCTCCTATAATTCACCCCTCCACTTT
TRBJ1-1 TRBV7-2 - few CASSFDRSTEAFF TGTGCCAGCAGCTTCGACAGGTCCACTGAAGCTTTCTTT
TRBJ1-1 TRBV7-2 - - CASSPRQGRTEAFF TGTGCCAGCAGCCCCAGGCAGGGAAGAACTGAAGCTTTCTTT
TRBJ2-7 TRBV11-2 TRBD1 - CASSRNRGPFYEQYF TGTGCCAGCAGCCGCAACAGGGGGCCATTTTACGAGCAGTACTTC
TRBJ1-2 TRBV29-1 - - CSVAWNYGYTF TGCAGCGTCGCATGGAACTATGGCTACACCTTC
TRBJ2-1 TRBV5-1 TRBD1 - CASSLTGGRNEQFF TGCGCCAGCAGCCTGACAGGGGGAAGAAATGAGCAGTTCTTC
TRBJ2-1 TRBV15 - few CATSNRGGYNEQFF TGTGCCACCAGCAACAGGGGAGGCTACAATGAGCAGTTCTTC
TRBJ1-2 TRBV12-3/TRBV12-4 - many CASSYKGFLSYGYTF TGTGCCAGCAGTTACAAGGGTTTTCTATCCTATGGCTACACCTTC
TRBJ1-1 TRBV5-1 - few CASSPPGTAEAFF TGCGCCAGCAGTCCCCCCGGGACCGCTGAAGCTTTCTTT
TRBJ1-1 TRBV12-3/TRBV12-4 - few CASRGHANTEAFF TGTGCCAGCAGGGGACACGCGAACACTGAAGCTTTCTTT
TRBJ1-4 TRBV20-1 - - CSARVGAFGEKLFF TGCAGTGCTAGAGTAGGAGCTTTTGGAGAAAAACTGTTTTTT
TRBJ2-1 TRBV10-3 TRBD2 few CAISDGLAGNNEQFF TGTGCCATCAGTGACGGACTAGCGGGGAACAATGAGCAGTTCTTC
TRBJ2-3 TRBV7-2 TRBD2 few CASSLAAGEDTQYF TGTGCCAGCAGCTTAGCGGCGGGGGAAGATACGCAGTATTTT
TRBJ2-6 TRBV11-2 - many CASSLVSGRVSGANVLTF TGTGCCAGCAGCTTAGTAAGCGGCAGGGTCAGTGGGGCCAACGTCCTGACTTTC
TRBJ1-4 TRBV5-1 TRBD1 few CASSVQGANEKLFF TGCGCCAGCAGTGTACAGGGGGCGAATGAAAAACTGTTTTTT
TRBJ2-2 TRBV6-5 - - CASSYWDPLTGELFF TGTGCCAGCAGTTACTGGGACCCACTGACCGGGGAGCTGTTTTTT
TRBJ2-7 TRBV20-1 TRBD2 - CSARGGGGSYEQYF TGCAGTGCTAGGGGCGGGGGAGGCTCCTACGAGCAGTACTTC
TRBJ2-3 TRBV11-2 TRBD2 - CASSLQSTSDSSTDTQYF TGTGCCAGCAGCTTACAATCTACTAGCGATTCTAGCACAGATACGCAGTATTTT
TRBJ1-2 TRBV20-1 - few CSARPSGVTYGYTF TGCAGTGCTAGACCGTCTGGGGTTACTTATGGCTACACCTTC
TRBJ2-1 TRBV14 - - CASSQVGGVVYNEQFF TGTGCCAGCAGCCAAGTGGGAGGAGTCGTCTACAATGAGCAGTTCTTC